This T cell receptor beta chain came from a study of T cell repertoires in cytomegalovirus infection. About the research overall: Public signatures in TCR beta pointed to CMV infection and matching HLA type. Study-wide results and caveats: Ex vivo, HLA-C-restricted CMV-specific TCR beta clonotypes prevailed over the rest of the response. Adding up the frequency of public TCR beta families identified people who carried CMV plus the relevant HLA.

A single record per CDR3 protein comes from TCRdb applying MiXCR to the reads. Of approximately 250,000 distinct CDR3 sequences in the sample, roughly 22% were seen once. From germline, CDR1 is SEHNR and CDR2 FQNEAQ (reference sequence). The V and J ends lost 5 bases and 4 bases respectively, with 13 bases between them. The CDR3 runs to 14 residues. On this clonotype itself: Its specificity is unknown.

The chain has TRBV7-9 and TRBJ2-3, with D uncertain. This TCR was recovered from a human donor in good health (CMV status not recorded). Some clones in this sample may be carry-over from other donors' samples. Sequencing used CD8+ T cells from PBMCs. Here the CDR3 reads CASSPTARPDTQYF. The CDR3 DNA is TGTGCCAGCAGCCCCACAGCACGACCAGATACGCAGTATTTT. The entire variable domain, with the rest obtained from reference TRBV7-9 and TRBJ2-3, is as follows: DTGVSQNPRHKITKRGQNVTFRCDPISEHNRLYWYRQTLGQGPEFLTYFQNEAQLEKSRLLSDRFSAERPKGSFSTLEIQRTEQGDSAMYLCASSPTARPDTQYFGPGTRLTVL.